The rows below give T cell receptor beta chains drawn from one sample of a study of OX40 agonist ivuxolimab in advanced cancers. Some clones are missing from TCRdb's copy, which holds only in-frame ones; the method was immunoSEQ multiplex PCR. The sample contains 65,000 to 85,000 clones, about 86% of which appear only once. This specimen consisted of CD4+ or CD8+ T cells sorted from blood, obtained in a trial of the OX40 agonist ivuxolimab. These TCRs come from an adult with an advanced solid tumor such as melanoma, head and neck, liver or kidney cancer. Each CDR3 is given with its conserved first and last residue. D genes are given only for firm matches. Some rows have no size entry. The others give once, few or many, or a class for an expanded clone.

TRBJ1-4 | . | . | TRBV4-2 | CASSLTGITNEKLFF | TGTGCCAGCAGCCTAACAGGGATAACTAATGAAAAACTGTTTTTT
TRBJ2-7 | . | . | TRBV5-1 | CASSLAGASYEQYF | TGCGCCAGCAGCTTGGCCGGAGCCTCCTACGAGCAGTACTTC
TRBJ1-3 | . | . | TRBV30 | CAWSDTGRTVSGNTIYF | TGTGCCTGGAGCGATACCGGTAGGACGGTATCTGGAAACACCATATATTTT
TRBJ1-2 | . | few | TRBV19 | CASLFEEGYTF | TGTGCCAGCCTCTTTGAGGAGGGCTACACCTTC
TRBJ1-1 | . | . | TRBV5-1 | CASSLAVGRGNEAFF | TGCGCCAGCAGCTTGGCGGTGGGACGCGGGAATGAAGCTTTCTTT
TRBJ2-3 | . | . | TRBV9 | CASSVRVSDTQYF | TGTGCCAGCAGTGTCAGGGTTTCAGATACGCAGTATTTT
TRBJ1-3 | . | once | TRBV19 | CASSRTDGGNTIYF | TGTGCCAGTAGTCGGACGGACGGAGGAAACACCATATATTTT
TRBJ2-5 | TRBD1 | . | TRBV28 | CASLDQGAGKTQYF | TGTGCCAGCCTAGACCAGGGGGCGGGGAAGACCCAGTACTTC
TRBJ2-2 | . | . | TRBV29-1 | CSGSGRGRGGELFF | TGCAGCGGGTCCGGTCGAGGACGTGGCGGGGAGCTGTTTTTT
TRBJ2-1 | . | . | TRBV9 | CASSVALAWTGPGNEQFF | TGTGCCAGCAGCGTAGCTTTAGCGTGGACGGGACCGGGGAATGAGCAGTTCTTC
TRBJ2-3 | . | . | TRBV4-3 | CASSQEGPWVGAGPSTDTQYF | TGCGCCAGCAGCCAAGAGGGCCCTTGGGTAGGGGCGGGTCCAAGCACAGATACGCAGTATTTT
TRBJ1-5 | . | many | TRBV4-1 | CASSQEGAGSSQPQHF | TGCGCCAGCAGCCAAGAGGGGGCAGGGTCAAGTCAGCCCCAGCATTTT
TRBJ1-2 | . | . | TRBV6-5 | CASSYGAGYGYTF | TGTGCCAGCAGTTACGGGGCTGGCTATGGCTACACCTTC
TRBJ2-5 | . | . | TRBV9 | CASSVAGYRQETQYF | TGTGCCAGCAGCGTAGCAGGCTACCGTCAAGAGACCCAGTACTTC
TRBJ1-6 | . | . | TRBV6-6 | CASSYSSSYNSPLHF | TGTGCCAGCAGTTACTCTAGCTCCTATAATTCACCCCTCCACTTT
TRBJ1-6 | . | . | TRBV27 | CASGLIGLNSPLHF | TGTGCCAGCGGACTGATAGGTTTAAATTCACCCCTCCACTTT
TRBJ1-1 | . | few | TRBV6-4 | CASSIQINTEAFF | TGTGCCAGCAGTATCCAGATAAACACTGAAGCTTTCTTT
TRBJ1-1 | TRBD1 | . | TRBV5-8 | CASSFSTLQGYTEAFF | TGTGCCAGCAGCTTCTCTACCCTACAGGGGTACACTGAAGCTTTCTTT
TRBJ1-2 | . | . | TRBV5-1 | CASSLGGENGYTF | TGCGCCAGCAGCTTGGGTGGGGAGAATGGCTACACCTTC
TRBJ2-7 | . | . | TRBV6-5 | CAPRDRKVYEQYF | TGTGCCCCGCGGGACAGAAAGGTTTACGAGCAGTACTTC
TRBJ2-6 | . | . | TRBV11-3 | CASTLGSSGANVLTF | TGTGCCAGCACCTTAGGAAGCTCTGGGGCCAACGTCCTGACTTTC
TRBJ1-2 | . | . | TRBV6-6 | CASSRTTHNYGYTF | TGTGCCAGCAGTCGGACAACCCATAACTATGGCTACACCTTC
TRBJ2-6 | . | once | TRBV29-1 | CSVRRGTGANVLTF | TGCAGCGTTCGTAGAGGGACTGGGGCCAACGTCCTGACTTTC
TRBJ2-1 | TRBD2 | once | TRBV11-2 | CASSLILGAGDSDEQFF | TGTGCCAGCAGCTTAATCCTGGGAGCGGGGGATTCGGATGAGCAGTTCTTC
TRBJ1-1 | . | . | TRBV5-8 | CASSWGGRTEAFF | TGTGCCAGCTCCTGGGGGGGTCGGACTGAAGCTTTCTTT
TRBJ2-4 | . | once | TRBV9 | CASSVATGEGIQYF | TGTGCCAGCAGCGTAGCTACAGGGGAGGGCATTCAGTACTTC
TRBJ1-1 | . | once | TRBV28 | CASTLGRTEAFF | TGTGCCAGCACCCTTGGTCGGACTGAAGCTTTCTTT
TRBJ1-5 | TRBD1 | . | TRBV7-9 | CASSLGGQGVQPQHF | TGTGCCAGCAGCTTAGGGGGACAGGGGGTACAGCCCCAGCATTTT
TRBJ1-2 | . | . | TRBV7-9 | CASSLARHYGYTF | TGTGCCAGCAGCTTAGCACGGCACTATGGCTACACCTTC
TRBJ2-7 | . | . | TRBV7-9 | CASSLGLTGNPIYEQYF | TGTGCCAGCAGCTTAGGCCTCACAGGGAACCCTATCTACGAGCAGTACTTC
TRBJ1-2 | . | . | TRBV11-2 | CASSLGRGQGVGYTF | TGTGCCAGCAGCTTAGGGAGGGGTCAGGGAGTTGGCTACACCTTC
TRBJ2-3 | TRBD2 | . | TRBV5-4 | CASRPGGGRTDTQYF | TGTGCCAGCAGGCCCGGGGGGGGGAGGACAGATACGCAGTATTTT
TRBJ2-7 | TRBD2 | once | TRBV7-3 | CASSLTYASGSRYEQYF | TGTGCCAGCAGCTTAACGTACGCTAGCGGGAGCCGCTACGAGCAGTACTTC
TRBJ1-5 | . | . | TRBV30 | CAWSVGAKDQPQHF | TGTGCCTGGAGTGTTGGGGCTAAAGACCAGCCCCAGCATTTT
TRBJ2-5 | . | few | TRBV7-2 | CASGDSVGTQYF | TGTGCCAGCGGGGACTCTGTCGGGACCCAGTACTTC
TRBJ2-2 | . | . | TRBV11-2 | CASSWGAGESGELFF | TGTGCCAGCAGCTGGGGGGCGGGAGAATCAGGGGAGCTGTTTTTT
TRBJ1-4 | TRBD1 | . | TRBV4-1 | CASSQENRGSNEKLFF | TGCGCCAGCAGCCAAGAAAACAGGGGTTCTAATGAAAAACTGTTTTTT
TRBJ1-5 | TRBD1 | . | TRBV11-2 | CASSLRQGDQPQHF | TGTGCCAGCAGCCTAAGACAGGGAGATCAGCCCCAGCATTTT
TRBJ1-1 | . | . | TRBV19 | CASQQLMNTEAFF | TGTGCCAGTCAACAGCTAATGAACACTGAAGCTTTCTTT
TRBJ2-1 | . | . | TRBV7-9 | CASRGAWGSYNEQFF | TGTGCCAGCAGGGGGGCGTGGGGGAGTTACAATGAGCAGTTCTTC
TRBJ2-7 | TRBD1 | . | TRBV7-3 | CASRLAGTGNYEQYF | TGTGCCAGCAGACTAGCCGGGACAGGGAACTACGAGCAGTACTTC
TRBJ2-4 | TRBD1 | . | TRBV18 | CASSPTLGQGNIQYF | TGTGCCAGCTCCCCAACGCTCGGACAGGGAAACATTCAGTACTTC
TRBJ1-4 | . | . | TRBV7-9 | CASSLAPANEKLFF | TGTGCCAGCAGCTTAGCTCCCGCTAATGAAAAACTGTTTTTT
TRBJ2-1 | TRBD1 | . | TRBV19 | CASKRDRGHLGEQFF | TGTGCCAGTAAAAGGGACAGGGGGCATTTAGGTGAGCAGTTCTTC
TRBJ1-2 | TRBD1 | . | TRBV7-2 | CASSSAGTGSYGYTF | TGTGCCAGCAGCTCAGCCGGGACAGGGAGCTATGGCTACACCTTC
TRBJ1-5 | TRBD1 | once | TRBV5-1 | CASRKEGGGNQPQHF | TGCGCCAGCCGAAAGGAAGGGGGCGGCAATCAGCCCCAGCATTTT
TRBJ2-7 | TRBD2 | . | TRBV30 | CAWIRSSGYEQYF | TGTGCCTGGATAAGGTCTAGCGGCTACGAGCAGTACTTC
TRBJ2-7 | TRBD2 | . | TRBV11-2 | CASSSLGSLLLAGTYEQYF | TGTGCCAGCAGCTCCTTAGGCTCCCTTCTCCTAGCGGGGACCTACGAGCAGTACTTC